This TCR beta chain was sequenced in a study of blood T cell repertoires in COVID-19. The wider study: The analysed material was cDNA or gDNA that came from T cells, B-cell-depleted T cells, or PBMCs.

This CDR3 is 13 amino acids long. Per germline, CDR1 GTSNPN and CDR2 SVGIG (reference sequence). Trimming removed 7 bases from V and 4 bases from J, with 13 bases in between. Adults between about 18 and 95 years of age took part from 24 US areas. Cohort allocation depended upon clinical history that participants reported. Under the authors' procedure: The authors estimated nucleated cell counts from reference gene primer amplification. The assay was immunoSEQ multiplex PCR, and TCRdb's table has in-frame clones only and misses some. The V and J calls and the clone size are those of that table, but D and trimming were determined from the DNA. The sample has about 170,000 clones, about 90% seen once.

The chain recombines TRBV30 with TRBJ1-4; TRBD1 might be the D (5 bases). This receptor was obtained from a human donor with acute COVID-19. The donor label of this sample is uncertain. Material for sequencing was PBMCs or T cells enriched from blood (not recorded which). CDR3 protein: CASSGDFNEKLFF. The CDR3 coding sequence is TGTGCCTCCTCCGGGGACTTTAATGAAAAACTGTTTTTT. Filled out from reference TRBV30 and TRBJ1-4, the complete variable domain reads SQTIHQWPATLVQPVGSPLSLECTVEGTSNPNLYWYRQAAGRGLQLLFYSVGIGQISSEVPQNLSASRPQDRQFILSSKKLLLSDSGFYLCASSGDFNEKLFFGSGTQLSVL.